This TCR beta chain was identified in a study of T cells in Graves' hyperthyroidism and ophthalmopathy. The length of the CDR3 is 14 residues. Germline loops: CDR1 ENHRY, CDR2 SYGVKD. V trimming: 2 bases; J trimming: 4 bases; junction bases outside the gene matches: 2. It was RNA transcripts that yielded the amplified TCR beta CDR3 regions. TCR CDR3 underwent first-round RT-PCR with the HTBI primer set. TCRdb recomputed calls from the multiplex PCR reads with MiXCR, one row per CDR3 protein. The sample records roughly 640,000 distinct CDR3 sequences, roughly a sixth being singletons. The chain uses TRBV10-3 and TRBJ2-3, with 8 positions matching TRBD1. Sequencing input: blood. The TCR was taken from a woman aged 35 to 49 with Graves' ophthalmopathy. The CDR3 is CAISERDRPDTQYF. The DNA for the CDR3 is TGTGCCATCAGTGAGAGGGACAGGCCAGATACGCAGTATTTT.